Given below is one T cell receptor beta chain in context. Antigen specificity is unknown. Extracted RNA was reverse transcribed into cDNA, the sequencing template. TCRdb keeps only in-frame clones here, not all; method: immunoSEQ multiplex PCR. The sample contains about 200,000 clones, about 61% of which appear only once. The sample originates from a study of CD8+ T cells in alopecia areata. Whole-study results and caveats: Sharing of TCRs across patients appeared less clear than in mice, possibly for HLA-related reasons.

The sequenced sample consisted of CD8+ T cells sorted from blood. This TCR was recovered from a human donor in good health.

CDR3 nucleotide sequence: TGCGCCAGCAGCCTCACACAGGGAGCTAACTATGGCTACACCTTC. Translated, it gives CASSLTQGANYGYTF. V is TRBV4-1 and J is TRBJ1-2; TRBD1 might be the D (6 bases). V lost 4 bases to trimming and J lost 0 bases, with 12 bases between them. Germline loops: CDR1 MGHRA, CDR2 YSYEKL. The CDR3 consists of 15 residues.